This T cell receptor beta chain stems from a study of T cells after yellow fever vaccination. Study-level points and caveats: Clonotypes appearing in both CD4 and CD8 compartments existed, and their share was small.

Notes on this clonotype: Its antigen is still unknown.

The CDR3 spans 12 residues. Germline CDR1 and CDR2: MNHNS and SASEGT. The V end lost 8 bases, the J end lost 9 bases, and 16 bases lay between the germline ends. 5'RACE template switching added a universal primer site and UMIs to TCR cDNA. TCRdb re-called the 5' RACE reads through MiXCR, storing one row per CDR3 protein. The sample has fewer than 450,000 distinct CDR3 sequences, 11% seen once; the top ten hold roughly 18%. V gene TRBV6-1 combines with J gene TRBJ1-2, with D uncertain. This clonotype was sampled from a young man who received the YFV17D yellow fever vaccine. The material was PBMCs, obtained on the day of the first yellow fever vaccination. Written as DNA, the CDR3 is TGTGCCAGCTTTTGGGAAAGTAAAAGCTACACCTTC. This translates into CASFWESKSYTF.